The 4 T cell receptor beta chains below were found in one sample sequenced in a study of blood T cell repertoires in COVID-19. Produced via immunoSEQ multiplex PCR; TCRdb's table is partial and in-frame only. The sample contains some 180,000 clones, more than 80% of which appear only once. The specimen was PBMCs or T cells enriched from blood (not recorded which). The receptors derive from a middle-aged man who had recovered from COVID-19.

The CDR3 protein is CASSPTGSNNYGYTF. CDR3 nucleotides: TGTGCCAGCAGCCCAACAGGGTCGAACAACTATGGCTACACCTTC. The chain is built from TRBV7-9 and TRBJ1-2, with D possibly matching TRBD1 (6 bases). Per the germline V gene, CDR1 is SEHNR and CDR2 is FQNEAQ (reference sequence). The CDR3 covers 15 residues. The V and J ends lost 5 bases and 2 bases respectively, with 15 bases between them.

This clone has just one count. The chain carries TRBV4-1 and TRBJ2-3; a weak D match, TRBD2 (7 bases). Trimming removed 0 bases at V and 4 bases at J, with 20 bases between. Germline CDR1 MGHRA, CDR2 YSYEKL. CDR3 length equals 18 residues. The CDR3 loop reads CASSQDGGAGEVADTQYF. The CDR3 DNA reads as TGCGCCAGCAGCCAAGATGGGGGGGCAGGGGAGGTGGCAGATACGCAGTATTTT.

The chain employs TRBV10-2 and TRBJ2-1, with D tentatively TRBD1 (6 bases). The CDR3 runs to 12 residues. Germline V lookup: CDR1 WSHSY, CDR2 SAAADI. V dropped 6 bases and J dropped 9 bases, with 12 bases sitting between them. The CDR3 protein is CASRSGGTEQFF. The DNA for the CDR3 is TGCGCCAGCAGGTCTGGGGGCACTGAGCAGTTCTTC.

The chain joins TRBV9 to TRBJ2-5; 7 bases line up with TRBD2. This CDR3 region has 17 residues. Trimming cost V 0 bases and J 4 bases; bases outside gene matches: 12. Germline V gives CDR1 SGDLS, CDR2 YYNGEE. CDR3 protein: CASSVGGGRPLPETQYF. The CDR3 DNA follows: TGTGCCAGCAGCGTAGGGGGGGGTCGGCCCCTTCCAGAGACCCAGTACTTC.